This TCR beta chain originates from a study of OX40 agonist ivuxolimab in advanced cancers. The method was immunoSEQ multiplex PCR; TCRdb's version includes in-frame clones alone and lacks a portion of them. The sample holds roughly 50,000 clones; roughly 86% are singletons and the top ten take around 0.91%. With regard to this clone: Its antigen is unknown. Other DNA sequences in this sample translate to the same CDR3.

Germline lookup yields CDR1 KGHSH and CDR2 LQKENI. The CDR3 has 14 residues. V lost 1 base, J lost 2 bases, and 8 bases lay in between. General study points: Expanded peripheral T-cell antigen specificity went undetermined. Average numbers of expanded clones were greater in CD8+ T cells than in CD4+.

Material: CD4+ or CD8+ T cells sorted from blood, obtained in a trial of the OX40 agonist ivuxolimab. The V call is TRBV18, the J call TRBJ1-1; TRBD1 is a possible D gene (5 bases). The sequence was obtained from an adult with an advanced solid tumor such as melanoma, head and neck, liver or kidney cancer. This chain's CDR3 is CASSPRGQNTEAFF. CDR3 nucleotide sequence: TGTGCCAGCTCACCACGGGGCCAAAACACTGAAGCTTTCTTT.